This entry is about one T cell receptor (beta chain). The antigen remains unidentified. The record originates from a study of T cell repertoires in cytomegalovirus infection. MiXCR, applied by TCRdb to the reads, yields one record per CDR3 protein. The sample carries roughly 69,000 distinct CDR3 sequences, 20% recorded once. The germline V gene has CDR1 MNHEY and CDR2 SVGAGI. V shed 2 bases, J shed 3 bases, and the junction held 4 bases outside the gene matches. CDR3 size: 14 residues. The receptor was isolated from a human donor in good health (CMV status not recorded). Some clones in this sample may be carry-over from other donors' samples. The chain couples TRBV6-5 to TRBJ2-7, with 7 bases identical to TRBD1. Specimen: CD8+ T cells from cultured PBMCs, collected from culture after CMV antigen stimulation. CDR3 nucleotide sequence: TGTGCCAGCAGTTACCACCGGGACAGCTACGAGCAGTACTTC. Translated, it gives CASSYHRDSYEQYF.